This TCR beta chain was found in a study of blood T cells in healthy people across ages. On this clonotype itself: Its antigen is currently unknown.

Drawn from each donor were approximately 9.2 milliliters of peripheral blood. Notes on the study in general: More naive CD4+ cells and higher diversity were found in long-lived than in aged donors.

The length of the CDR3 is 15 residues. The J segment lost 5 bases and the V segment lost 0 bases, leaving 7 bases of the junction unmatched. Germline CDR1 and CDR2: SGHRS and YFSETQ. Using a J-beta primer mix together with a sample-barcoded 5' primer, a second PCR was run for about 7 to 12 cycles. The template-switch adaptor was a 5' adaptor with 12 random nucleotides. It tagged each cDNA molecule. The study obtained at least 3 million CDR3-containing paired-end reads from every sample. In TCRdb, the 5' RACE reads were re-called with MiXCR into one record per CDR3 protein. The sample lists some 1.8 million distinct CDR3 sequences; roughly two fifths were seen once.

Sequencing was done on a sample of blood. This TCR was recovered from a human donor in good health. The rearrangement uses TRBV5-1 and TRBJ1-2; 7 bases fit TRBD1. CDR3 loop: CASSLDRGGLYGYTF. The CDR3 nucleotides are TGCGCCAGCAGCTTGGACAGGGGAGGATTGTATGGCTACACCTTC.